This record concerns one TCR beta chain sequence. The sample originates from a study of cytomegalovirus exposure and HLA in healthy donors. The germline gives CDR1 SGHNT, CDR2 YENEEA. Losses at the gene ends were 6 bases for V and 4 bases for J; bases not matched to a gene: 7. The CDR3 has 15 residues. PCR primers comprised 60 Vbeta and 13 Jbeta primers. Method: immunoSEQ multiplex PCR; TCRdb's copy keeps in-frame clones and lacks some. The data contain 170,000 or so clones, roughly 87% of them seen just once; the ten biggest clones take up about 0.5%. V and J are TRBV11-3 and TRBJ2-1; 9 bases are a match to TRBD2. Material: PBMCs. The clonotype originates from a woman between 50 and 59 years old in good health and CMV-seronegative. CDR3 nucleotide sequence: TGTGCCAGCAGTCGCCTAGCGGGGTTGTACAATGAGCAGTTCTTC. Translation gives CASSRLAGLYNEQFF. The full variable domain, in which reference TRBV11-3 and TRBJ2-1 provide the parts outside the CDR3, is EAGVVQSPRYKIIEKKQPVAFWCNPISGHNTLYWYLQNLGQGPELLIRYENEEAVDDSQLPKDRFSAERLKGVDSTLKIQPAELGDSAVYLCASSRLAGLYNEQFFGPGTRLTVL.